These 26 T cell receptor beta chains were sequenced from one sample in a study of T cells in tuberculosis. TCRdb's table, derived via immunoSEQ multiplex PCR, lists solely in-frame clones and lacks some. The table has about 43,000 clones, approximately 94% seen once. Specimen: PBMCs. Receptors originate from a donor aged 5 to 30 with latent tuberculosis or without tuberculosis infection. Some clones in this sample may be carry-over from other donors' samples.

This clone appeared once. This sequence joins TRBV5-1 and TRBJ2-5; 11 nucleotides align to TRBD2. J gave up 2 bases and V 2 bases, and 2 bases lay outside the gene matches. The CDR3 spans 15 residues. Germline CDR1 and CDR2: SGHRS and YFSETQ. CDR3 nucleotides: TGCGCCAGCAGCTTCACTAGCGGGAGTCAAGAGACCCAGTACTTC. Its translation is CASSFTSGSQETQYF.

The chain is built from TRBV7-9 and TRBJ2-3; no clear D. The CDR3 is made up of 14 amino acids. Germline V CDR1 and CDR2: SEHNR, FQNEAQ (reference sequence). Between the trimmed V and J ends, which lost 1 base and 1 base, there was a span of 6 bases. The CDR3 DNA reads TGTGCCAGCAGCTTAGTGACTGGCACAGATACGCAGTATTTT. This sequence encodes CASSLVTGTDTQYF. Looking up the rest from reference TRBV7-9 and TRBJ2-3 gives the full variable domain: DTGVSQNPRHKITKRGQNVTFRCDPISEHNRLYWYRQTLGQGPEFLTYFQNEAQLEKSRLLSDRFSAERPKGSFSTLEIQRTEQGDSAMYLCASSLVTGTDTQYFGPGTRLTVL.

This chain connects TRBV21-1 to TRBJ2-7; TRBD1, the table's D call, was not compared with the DNA. TRBV21-1 is a pseudogene. This CDR3 is built from 10 residues. The CDR3 DNA reads TGTGCCAGCAGCCACTACGAGCAGTACTTC. Protein: CASSHYEQYF.

The CDR3 loop is CASSPGTGDYNEQFF. In DNA, the CDR3 is TGTGCCAGCAGCCCCGGGACAGGGGACTACAATGAGCAGTTCTTC. This chain joins TRBV4-2 and TRBJ2-1; 10 nucleotides align to TRBD1. The germline V gene has CDR1 LGHNA and CDR2 YNFKEQ. The CDR3 has 15 amino acids. The V segment lost 4 bases and the J segment 3 bases; nucleotides outside the gene matches: 3.

The chain links TRBV5-4 to TRBJ1-5, with D unresolved. The CDR3 is 14 amino acids. V lost 1 base, J lost 5 bases, and 10 bases lay in between. The germline gives CDR1 SGHNT, CDR2 YYREEE (reference sequence). The CDR3 sequence is CASSLLGQDQPQHF. The CDR3 nucleotides are TGTGCCAGCAGCTTGTTGGGTCAGGATCAGCCCCAGCATTTT.

This clone was seen only once. V usage is TRBV5-5 and J usage is TRBJ2-1; TRBD2 matches at 9 bases. Trimming cost V 3 bases and J 5 bases; bases outside gene matches: 12. Germline-derived CDR1 and CDR2 are SGHKS and YYEKEE (reference sequence). This CDR3 has 17 residues. In nucleotides, the CDR3 is TGTGCCAGCAGCTACAGATTAGCGGGAGCACTTCACAATGAGCAGTTCTTC. Its protein product is CASSYRLAGALHNEQFF. The full variable domain, its missing parts supplied by reference TRBV5-5 and TRBJ2-1, is DAGVTQSPTHLIKTRGQQVTLRCSPISGHKSVSWYQQVLGQGPQFIFQYYEKEERGRGNFPDRFSARQFPNYSSELNVNALLLGDSALYLCASSYRLAGALHNEQFFGPGTRLTVL.

The chain uses TRBV4-3 and TRBJ2-5, with 15 bases fitting TRBD2. Germline CDR1 is LGHNA and CDR2 is YSLEER. The CDR3 runs to 19 residues. V was clipped by 0 bases and J by 1 base; unmatched bases: 6. CDR3 amino acids: CASSQDVGGLAGGQETQYF. The DNA of the CDR3 is TGCGCCAGCAGCCAAGATGTTGGGGGACTAGCGGGAGGCCAAGAGACCCAGTACTTC.

This clone came up once. The J gene is TRBJ2-7, the V gene TRBV5-6, with a tentative D call TRBD2 (6 bases). The CDR3 consists of 14 residues. CDR1 SGHDT and CDR2 YYEEEE come from the germline V gene. Trimming removed 4 bases from V and 2 bases from J, with 13 bases in between. The CDR3 DNA is TGTGCCAGCAGCCGCGGGGAAGAGACCTACGAGCAGTACTTC. Translation gives CASSRGEETYEQYF.

The CDR3 region is CASSLGASGRSYEQYF. In DNA form, the CDR3 reads TGTGCCAGCAGCTTAGGGGCTAGCGGGAGGTCCTACGAGCAGTACTTC. V is TRBV11-2 and J is TRBJ2-7; 11 bases match TRBD2. CDR1 and CDR2 (germline): SGHAT, FQNNGV. Trimming at V came to 1 base and at J to 1 base, leaving 3 bases not matched to a gene. The CDR3 runs 16 residues.

The chain couples TRBV28 to TRBJ1-4, with TRBD1 matching 9 bases. J gave up 8 bases and V 2 bases, and 3 bases lay outside the gene matches. The germline CDR1 and CDR2 sequences are MDHEN and SYDVKM. The CDR3 contains 14 residues. The CDR3, as DNA: TGTGCCAGCAGTTTAGGGACAGGGACGGAAAAACTGTTTTTT. Its translation is CASSLGTGTEKLFF.

The chain is built from TRBV13 and TRBJ2-2, with 8 bases fitting TRBD1. CDR1 and CDR2 from the germline V gene are PRHDT and FYEKMQ (reference sequence). This CDR3 is 15 amino acids long. The junction had 10 bases not matched to a gene; V was cut back by 5 bases and J by 8 bases. Written as DNA, the CDR3 is TGTGCCAGCAGCACCAGGACAGGGCTCTTAGGGGAGCTGTTTTTT. Translation gives CASSTRTGLLGELFF.

The rearrangement uses TRBV9 and TRBJ2-7; 8 bases align to TRBD2. CDR3 length: 15 residues. CDR1 and CDR2 (germline): SGDLS, YYNGEE. The junction had 2 bases not matched to a gene; V was cut back by 0 bases and J by 0 bases. CDR3 region: CASSVAGGPSYEQYF. CDR3 bases: TGTGCCAGCAGCGTAGCGGGGGGGCCCTCCTACGAGCAGTACTTC.

In its sample, this clone ranks as medium-sized. The V and J genes are TRBV5-4 and TRBJ2-1; 7 positions match TRBD2. V trimming: 2 bases; J trimming: 9 bases; junction bases outside the gene matches: 11. The CDR3 is made up of 15 amino acids. The germline gives CDR1 SGHNT, CDR2 YYREEE (reference sequence). The CDR3 loop is CASSLAGGSTPEQFF. Written as DNA, the CDR3 is TGTGCCAGCAGCTTAGCTGGCGGGAGTACGCCTGAGCAGTTCTTC.

The V and J genes are TRBV6-5 and TRBJ2-7; TRBD2 matches at 7 bases. The CDR3 has 15 amino acids. V was clipped by 6 bases and J by 0 bases; unmatched bases: 8. Germline-derived CDR1 and CDR2 are MNHEY and SVGAGI. For the CDR3, the DNA is TGTGCCAGCAGGCCTAGACTAGCCTACTCCTACGAGCAGTACTTC. This encodes CASRPRLAYSYEQYF.

Only one count was recorded for this clone. This sequence joins TRBV27 and TRBJ2-7, with 10 positions matching TRBD2. The CDR3 is 15 residues long. The germline V gene encodes CDR1 MNHEY and CDR2 SMNVEV (reference sequence). Trimming took 6 bases from V and 2 from J; bases not matched to a gene: 7. The CDR3 sequence: CASSPSGLAAYEQYF. CDR3 nucleotides: TGTGCCAGCAGCCCCAGCGGACTAGCGGCCTACGAGCAGTACTTC.

The DNA of the CDR3 is TGTGCCAGCACCGAGGGTAGAATGAACACTGAAGCTTTCTTT. This translates into CASTEGRMNTEAFF. The chain has TRBV7-2 and TRBJ1-1; no reliable D call. From germline, CDR1 is SGHTA and CDR2 FQGNSA. CDR3 length: 14 residues. Trimming removed 7 bases from V and 0 bases from J, with 12 bases in between.

The chain uses TRBV7-8 and TRBJ1-1; the match to TRBD1 covers 7 bases. CDR1 and CDR2 (germline): SGHVS, FQNEAQ. The CDR3 runs to 14 residues. J lost 3 bases, V lost 4 bases, and 5 bases had no gene match. The CDR3: CASSSRTGYTEAFF. As DNA, the CDR3 is TGTGCCAGCAGCTCGCGGACAGGTTACACTGAAGCTTTCTTT. The full variable domain, with the rest looked up from reference TRBV7-8 and TRBJ1-1, is GAGVSQSPRYKVAKRGQDVALRCDPISGHVSLFWYQQALGQGPEFLTYFQNEAQLDKSGLPSDRFFAERPEGSVSTLKIQRTQQEDSAVYLCASSSRTGYTEAFFGQGTRLTVV.

The rearrangement joins TRBV9 to TRBJ1-1; D unclear. Looked up from germline, CDR1 is SGDLS and CDR2 is YYNGEE. V shed 0 bases and J shed 5 bases, with 8 bases lying between them. This CDR3 is built from 13 residues. CDR3 amino acids: CASSVGAITEAFF. CDR3 DNA sequence: TGTGCCAGCAGCGTAGGGGCGATTACTGAAGCTTTCTTT.

This chain uses TRBV6-1 with TRBJ1-1; D unclear. The V end was cut by 0 bases, the J end by 5 bases, with 34 bases between. The CDR3 extends over 22 amino acids. From germline, CDR1 is MNHNS and CDR2 SASEGT. The CDR3 is CASSEAHVGGFLGGWIGTEAFF. The CDR3 bases are TGTGCCAGCAGTGAAGCACACGTAGGCGGGTTTTTGGGAGGGTGGATAGGAACTGAAGCTTTCTTT.

The chain has TRBV4-1 and TRBJ2-1; possibly TRBD1 for D (7 bases). V lost 2 bases and J lost 9, with 20 bases in between. The germline V gene has CDR1 MGHRA and CDR2 YSYEKL. CDR3 size: 16 residues. The CDR3 region has the DNA TGCGCCAGCAGCCAATCCTGGACAGGAGGAGGGAGTGAGCAGTTCTTC. Its protein product is CASSQSWTGGGSEQFF.

CDR3 in DNA: TGTGCCAGCAGCCCGGCGGCCCATAATGAAAAACTGTTTTTT. Its protein is CASSPAAHNEKLFF. The chain joins TRBV27 to TRBJ1-4; D is unresolved. The CDR3 spans 14 residues. Trimming took 6 bases from V and 4 from J, leaving 12 bases between them. Per the germline V gene, CDR1 is MNHEY and CDR2 is SMNVEV (reference sequence).

V and J are TRBV19 and TRBJ2-2, with unresolved D. V was cut by 0 bases and J by 4 bases, with 9 bases left in between. Germline lookup yields CDR1 LNHDA and CDR2 SQIVND (reference sequence). This CDR3 has 15 amino acids. This CDR3 reads CASSIERQTTGELFF. CDR3 coding DNA: TGTGCCAGTAGTATAGAGCGGCAGACCACCGGGGAGCTGTTTTTT.

CDR3 bases: TGTGCCAGCAGCGTAAGAGGCTCCTACGAGCAGTACTTC. This codes for CASSVRGSYEQYF. The chain carries TRBV7-2 and TRBJ2-7; no definite D call. CDR1 and CDR2 (germline): SGHTA, FQGNSA. V was clipped by 5 bases and J by 0 bases, with 8 bases between them. CDR3 length: 13 amino acids.

This CDR3 reads CASSLLGGDLAETQYF. The CDR3 DNA is TGTGCCAGCAGTTTATTAGGGGGAGATCTAGCAGAGACCCAGTACTTC. The chain couples TRBV27 to TRBJ2-5, with D perhaps TRBD1 (6 bases). CDR1 MNHEY and CDR2 SMNVEV come from the germline V gene (reference sequence). Between the trimmed V and J ends, which lost 1 base and 4 bases, there was a span of 16 bases. The CDR3 length is 16 residues.

CDR3 residues: CASSPTFTLTGDGTGELFF. CDR3 DNA: TGCGCCAGCAGCCCGACCTTCACTCTCACAGGGGATGGCACCGGGGAGCTGTTTTTT. This sequence joins TRBV5-1 and TRBJ2-2; 7 bases map to TRBD1. Germline CDR1 and CDR2: SGHRS and YFSETQ. The CDR3 contains 19 residues. J lost 4 bases, V lost 4 bases, and 19 bases had no gene match.

V is TRBV7-2 and J is TRBJ2-7, with D possibly TRBD1 on 6 matching bases. Trimming removed 5 bases from V and 5 bases from J, with 19 bases in between. This CDR3 spans 15 amino acids. The germline V gene has CDR1 SGHTA and CDR2 FQGNSA. The CDR3 region has the DNA TGTGCCAGCAGCCGAATAACAGGGAACATAAACGAGCAGTACTTC. It yields the protein CASSRITGNINEQYF.